The next 3 T cell receptor beta chains were all read from a single sample in a study of T cell responses to AZD1222 COVID-19 vaccine. Using immunoSEQ multiplex PCR, the repertoire was profiled, and TCRdb retains in-frame clones only, with some absent. Of some 130,000 clones listed, approximately 80% are singletons. The material sequenced was peripheral blood, taken on day 0 of AZD1222 vaccination. The source of these receptors is an adult in good health.

The genes are TRBV7-8 and TRBJ2-7; the match to TRBD2 covers 9 bases. The CDR3 length is 14 residues. Germline CDR1 and CDR2: SGHVS and FQNEAQ. V lost 3 bases and J lost 0; bases outside the gene matches: 0. As DNA, the CDR3 is TGTGCCAGCAGCTTTAGCGGGAGCTCCTACGAGCAGTACTTC. Translating it yields CASSFSGSSYEQYF.

The rearrangement links TRBV28 to TRBJ1-2; no definite D call. Germline CDR1 and CDR2: MDHEN and SYDVKM. The V and J ends lost 6 bases and 0 bases respectively, with 5 bases between them. The length of the CDR3 is 12 residues. DNA for the CDR3: TGTGCCAGCAGCTTAGCTAACTATGGCTACACCTTC. This gives the protein CASSLANYGYTF.

The chain employs TRBV27 and TRBJ1-1; weak D call: TRBD1 (6 bases). The CDR3 loop spans 14 amino acids. V was clipped by 2 bases and J by 7 bases, with 14 bases between them. Per germline, CDR1 MNHEY and CDR2 SMNVEV (reference sequence). In DNA form, the CDR3 reads TGTGCCAGCAGTTTAACCCCGGGGGGCCTTGAAGCTTTCTTT. This encodes CASSLTPGGLEAFF.